The rows below give T cell receptor beta chains drawn from one sample of a study of CXCR3-negative and CXCR3-positive naive CD8 T cells. Reprocessing the 5' RACE reads, TCRdb reports a single entry for every CDR3 protein and omits DNA. This repertoire includes 150,000 or so distinct CDR3 sequences. The source material was naive CXCR3- CD8+ T cells from blood. Receptor source: a human donor in good health. Some clones in this sample may be carry-over from other donors' samples. Each CDR3 is given with its conserved first and last residue.

TRBJ2-1 TRBV29-1 CSVVAGNYNEQFF
TRBJ2-7 TRBV7-2 CASSSGLLARAGLYEQYF
TRBJ2-3 TRBV7-2 CASSNSGGLHPLAQYF
TRBJ2-1 TRBV6-6 CASNNYADGNEQFF
TRBJ2-1 TRBV4-1 CASSQKGTSDLSSYNEQFF
TRBJ1-1 TRBV14 CASSQSPLFRAVTEAFF
TRBJ2-5 TRBV6-2/TRBV6-3 CASSSMTVSEKTKYF
TRBJ2-5 TRBV12-3/TRBV12-4 CASHQGSGETQYF
TRBJ2-1 TRBV29-1 CSVEDAAGQGDEQFF
TRBJ2-3 TRBV5-5 CASSLSGISTDTQYF
TRBJ2-1 TRBV4-3 CASSAAYEQFF
TRBJ2-7 TRBV7-2 CASSLVPSGYEQYF
TRBJ2-5 TRBV12-3/TRBV12-4 CASSVGLAGQETQYF
TRBJ2-1 TRBV6-2/TRBV6-3 CASSPGGQGIDNEQFF
TRBJ2-3 TRBV9 CASSPTGTSTDTQYF